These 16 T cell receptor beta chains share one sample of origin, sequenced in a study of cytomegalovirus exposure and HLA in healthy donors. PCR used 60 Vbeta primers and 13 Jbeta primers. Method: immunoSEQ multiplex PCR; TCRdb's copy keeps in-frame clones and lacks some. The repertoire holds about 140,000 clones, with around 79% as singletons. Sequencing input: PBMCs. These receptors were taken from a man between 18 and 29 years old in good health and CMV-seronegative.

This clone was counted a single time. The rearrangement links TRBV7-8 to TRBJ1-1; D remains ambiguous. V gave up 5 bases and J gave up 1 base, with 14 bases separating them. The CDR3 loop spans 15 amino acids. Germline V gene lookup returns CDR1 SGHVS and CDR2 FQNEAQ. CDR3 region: CASSPRRAGNTEAFF. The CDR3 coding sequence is TGTGCCAGCAGCCCCCGCCGAGCAGGGAACACTGAAGCTTTCTTT.

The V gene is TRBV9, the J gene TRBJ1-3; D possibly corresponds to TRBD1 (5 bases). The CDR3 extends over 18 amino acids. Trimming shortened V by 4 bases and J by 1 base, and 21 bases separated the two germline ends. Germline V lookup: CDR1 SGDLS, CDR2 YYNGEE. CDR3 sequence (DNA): TGTGCCAGCAGCCCCCACCCGTCGGGACTCCAGTCTGGAAACACCATATATTTT. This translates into CASSPHPSGLQSGNTIYF.

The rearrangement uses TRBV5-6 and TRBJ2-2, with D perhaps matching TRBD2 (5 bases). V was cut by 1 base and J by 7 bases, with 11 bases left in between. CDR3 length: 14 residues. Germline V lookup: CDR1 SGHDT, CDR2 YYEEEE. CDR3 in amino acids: CASSLPQRGGELFF. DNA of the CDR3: TGTGCCAGCAGCTTGCCCCAACGGGGCGGGGAGCTGTTTTTT.

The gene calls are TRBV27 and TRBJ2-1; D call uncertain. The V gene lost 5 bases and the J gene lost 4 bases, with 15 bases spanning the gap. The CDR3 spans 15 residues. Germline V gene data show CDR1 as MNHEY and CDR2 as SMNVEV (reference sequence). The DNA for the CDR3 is TGTGCCAGCAGTGTAGGCGGCGATCTATACAATGAGCAGTTCTTC. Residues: CASSVGGDLYNEQFF.

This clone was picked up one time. The CDR3 reads CASSYTSAYEQYF. CDR3 sequence (DNA): TGTGCCAGCAGTTATACTAGTGCGTACGAGCAGTACTTC. The rearrangement uses TRBV27 and TRBJ2-7, with D perhaps matching TRBD2 (5 bases). Per the germline V gene, CDR1 is MNHEY and CDR2 is SMNVEV (reference sequence). The CDR3 covers 13 residues. Trimming shortened V by 4 bases and J by 4 bases, and 11 bases separated the two germline ends.

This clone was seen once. The CDR3 loop reads CASSPTSGGADYNEQFF. CDR3 nucleotides: TGTGCCAGCAGCCCTACTAGCGGGGGGGCGGACTACAATGAGCAGTTCTTC. The rearrangement joins TRBV7-3 to TRBJ2-1; 13 bases agree with TRBD2. This CDR3 spans 17 amino acids. In germline, CDR1 is SGHTA, CDR2 FQGTGA. The V and J ends lost 5 bases and 3 bases, in that order; junction bases with no gene match: 7.

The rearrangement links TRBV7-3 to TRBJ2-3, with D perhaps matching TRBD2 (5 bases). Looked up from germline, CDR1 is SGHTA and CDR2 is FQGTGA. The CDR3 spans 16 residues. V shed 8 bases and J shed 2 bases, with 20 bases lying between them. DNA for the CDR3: TGTGCCAGCTCCCGAGGAGCGAGGGCCGACACAGATACGCAGTATTTT. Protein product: CASSRGARADTDTQYF.

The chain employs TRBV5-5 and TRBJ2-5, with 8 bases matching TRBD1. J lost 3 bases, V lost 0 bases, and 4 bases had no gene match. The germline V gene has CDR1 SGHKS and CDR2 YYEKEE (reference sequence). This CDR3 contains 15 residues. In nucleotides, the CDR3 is TGTGCCAGCAGCTTGGGCCAGGGGGCGAAAGAGACCCAGTACTTC. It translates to CASSLGQGAKETQYF.

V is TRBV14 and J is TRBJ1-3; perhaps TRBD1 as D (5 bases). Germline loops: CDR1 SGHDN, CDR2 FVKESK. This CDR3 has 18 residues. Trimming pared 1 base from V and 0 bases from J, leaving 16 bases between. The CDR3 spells CASSQGAQDHYSGNTIYF. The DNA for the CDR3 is TGTGCCAGCAGCCAAGGCGCACAGGACCATTACTCTGGAAACACCATATATTTT.

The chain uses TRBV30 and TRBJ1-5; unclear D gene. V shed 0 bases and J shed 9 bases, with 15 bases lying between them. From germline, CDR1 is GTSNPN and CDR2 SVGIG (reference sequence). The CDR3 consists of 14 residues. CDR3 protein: CAWSVKGGRRPQHF. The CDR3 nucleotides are TGTGCCTGGAGTGTAAAGGGAGGACGCCGGCCCCAGCATTTT.

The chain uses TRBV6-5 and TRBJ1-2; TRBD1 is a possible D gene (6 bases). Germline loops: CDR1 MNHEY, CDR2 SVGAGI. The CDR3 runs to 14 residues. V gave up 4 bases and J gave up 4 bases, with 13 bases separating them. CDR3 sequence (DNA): TGTGCCAGCAGTTCCTACGGGACAACCTATGGCTACACCTTC. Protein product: CASSSYGTTYGYTF.

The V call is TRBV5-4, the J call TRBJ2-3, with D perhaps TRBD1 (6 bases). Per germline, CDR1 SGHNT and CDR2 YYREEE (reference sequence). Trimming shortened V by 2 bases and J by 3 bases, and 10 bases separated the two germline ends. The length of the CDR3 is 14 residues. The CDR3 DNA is TGTGCCAGCAGCTTCACAGGGAAGACAGATACGCAGTATTTT. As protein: CASSFTGKTDTQYF.

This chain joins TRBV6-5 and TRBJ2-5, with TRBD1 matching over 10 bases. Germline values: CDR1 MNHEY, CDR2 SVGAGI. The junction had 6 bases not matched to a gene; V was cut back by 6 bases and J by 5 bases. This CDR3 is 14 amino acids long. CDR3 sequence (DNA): TGTGCCAGCAGCCGACAGGGGGCAAGGGAGACCCAGTACTTC. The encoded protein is CASSRQGARETQYF.

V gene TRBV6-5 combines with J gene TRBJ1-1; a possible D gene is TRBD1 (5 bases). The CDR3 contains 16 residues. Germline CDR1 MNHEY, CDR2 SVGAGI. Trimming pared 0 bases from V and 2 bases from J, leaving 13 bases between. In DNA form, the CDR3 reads TGTGCCAGCAGTTACTCCTCGGGGGGGGGAAACACTGAAGCTTTCTTT. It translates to CASSYSSGGGNTEAFF.

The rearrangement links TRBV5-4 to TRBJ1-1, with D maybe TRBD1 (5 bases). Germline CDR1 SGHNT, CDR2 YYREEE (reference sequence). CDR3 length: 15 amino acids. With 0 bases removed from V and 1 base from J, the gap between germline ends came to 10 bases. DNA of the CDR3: TGTGCCAGCAGCTTGGAAAACAGGCGGAACACTGAAGCTTTCTTT. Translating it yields CASSLENRRNTEAFF.

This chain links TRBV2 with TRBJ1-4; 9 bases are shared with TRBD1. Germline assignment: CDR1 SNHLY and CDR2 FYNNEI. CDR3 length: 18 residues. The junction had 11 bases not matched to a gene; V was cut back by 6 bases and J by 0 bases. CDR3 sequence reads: CASRGPGTGSTTNEKLFF. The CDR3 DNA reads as TGTGCCAGCAGAGGTCCCGGGACAGGGAGTACAACTAATGAAAAACTGTTTTTT.